What follows are 8 T cell receptor beta chains derived from one specimen sequenced in a study of identical twins. TCRdb redid the calling of the 5' RACE reads with MiXCR, one entry per CDR3 protein. Of just over 450,000 distinct CDR3 sequences listed, approximately 15% are singletons. This sample was also put to use in a study of yellow fever vaccine responses in identical twins.

Specimen: CD4+ T cells sorted from blood. The receptors come from a woman aged 18-29 years in good health.

This clonotype showed up just a few times. The DNA of the CDR3 is TGTGCCAGCAGTTTATCGACAGGGGGCGCGAATCAGCCCCAGCATTTT. It specifies CASSLSTGGANQPQHF. The chain links TRBV28 to TRBJ1-5; 10 positions match TRBD1. CDR1 MDHEN and CDR2 SYDVKM come from the germline V gene. CDR3 length: 16 residues. V was clipped by 1 base and J by 4 bases; unmatched bases: 4.

The CDR3 sequence is CASRPTNAIKSEQFF. CDR3 DNA: TGTGCCAGCAGACCAACCAACGCCATCAAGAGTGAGCAGTTCTTC. V usage is TRBV28 and J usage is TRBJ2-1; no firm D call. The ends were cut back, 6 bases at V and 9 bases at J, with 21 bases in the middle. There are 15 residues in the CDR3. Germline CDR1 reads MDHEN; CDR2 reads SYDVKM.

The chain combines TRBV5-1 with TRBJ2-1, with D possibly TRBD2 on 6 matching bases. CDR1 is SGHRS and CDR2 is YFSETQ in the germline V gene. There are 18 residues in the CDR3. V lost 5 bases and J lost 8, with 29 bases in between. The CDR3 DNA reads TGCGCCAGCAGAATAAGAAGGGACTCGCAACTACTACGGGATGAGCAGTTCTTC. Its translation is CASRIRRDSQLLRDEQFF. Using reference TRBV5-1 and TRBJ2-1 for the parts outside the CDR3, the full variable domain is KAGVTQTPRYLIKTRGQQVTLSCSPISGHRSVSWYQQTPGQGLQFLFEYFSETQRNKGNFPGRFSGRQFSNSRSEMNVSTLELGDSALYLCASRIRRDSQLLRDEQFFGPGTRLTVL.

This chain connects TRBV9 to TRBJ2-5; 9 nucleotides agree with TRBD1. V shed 0 bases and J 5 bases; nucleotides not matched to a gene: 5. This CDR3 has 15 residues. The germline V gene has CDR1 SGDLS and CDR2 YYNGEE. The CDR3 reads CASSVVGQGVETQYF. DNA of the CDR3: TGTGCCAGCAGCGTAGTGGGACAGGGAGTGGAGACCCAGTACTTC.

The chain employs TRBV28 and TRBJ2-3; 9 bases line up with TRBD2. The CDR3 is 16 residues long. The V and J ends lost 5 bases and 3 bases, in that order; junction bases with no gene match: 9. CDR1 is MDHEN and CDR2 is SYDVKM in the germline V gene. In DNA form, the CDR3 reads TGTGCCAGCAGTACCGTAGCGGGGGCCCGAACAGATACGCAGTATTTT. As protein: CASSTVAGARTDTQYF.

This clonotype was counted at least ten times. The chain joins TRBV12-3 or TRBV12-4 to TRBJ1-1, with D unresolved. Trimming removed 2 bases at V and 0 bases at J, with 7 bases between. CDR3 length: 14 amino acids. CDR3 nucleotide sequence: TGTGCCAGCAGTTTACTGGGGATGAACACTGAAGCTTTCTTT. It is translated as CASSLLGMNTEAFF.

The rearrangement links TRBV27 to TRBJ2-7, with 7 bases that match TRBD1. Germline loops: CDR1 MNHEY, CDR2 SMNVEV (reference sequence). V gave up 1 base and J gave up 5 bases; unmatched junction bases: 5. The CDR3 has 14 residues. The CDR3 DNA reads TGTGCCAGCAGTTTATACAGGGGCAGCGACGAGCAGTACTTC. This gives the protein CASSLYRGSDEQYF.

V gene TRBV20-1 combines with J gene TRBJ2-5; TRBD1 matches at 9 bases. The junction had 8 bases not matched to a gene; V was cut back by 7 bases and J by 2 bases. CDR3 size: 14 residues. Per the germline V gene, CDR1 is DFQATT and CDR2 is SNEGSKA (reference sequence). CDR3 coding DNA: TGCAGTGGAGAGGGACAGGGACCACAAGAGACCCAGTACTTC. Amino acids: CSGEGQGPQETQYF.